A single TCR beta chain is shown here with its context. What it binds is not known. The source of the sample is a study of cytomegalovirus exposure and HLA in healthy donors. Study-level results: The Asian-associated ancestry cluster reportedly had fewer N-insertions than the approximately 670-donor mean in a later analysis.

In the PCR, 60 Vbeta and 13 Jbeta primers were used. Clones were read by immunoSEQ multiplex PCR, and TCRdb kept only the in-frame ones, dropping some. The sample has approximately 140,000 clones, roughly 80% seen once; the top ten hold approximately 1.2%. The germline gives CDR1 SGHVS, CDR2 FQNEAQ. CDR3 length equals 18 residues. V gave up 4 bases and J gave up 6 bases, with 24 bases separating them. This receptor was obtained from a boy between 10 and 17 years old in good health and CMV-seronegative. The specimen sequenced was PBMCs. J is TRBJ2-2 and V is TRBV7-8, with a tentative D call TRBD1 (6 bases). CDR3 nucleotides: TGTGCCAGCAGCTCCCTGCCACGCGACCTGGGGGCGGCCGGGGAGCTGTTTTTT. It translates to CASSSLPRDLGAAGELFF.